This TCR beta chain was sequenced during a study of cytomegalovirus exposure and HLA in healthy donors. The V gene's germline CDR1 is MNHNS and CDR2 SASEGT. This CDR3 is 20 amino acids long. Trimming cost V 4 bases and J 2 bases; bases outside gene matches: 15. In the PCR, 60 Vbeta and 13 Jbeta primers were used. The data were produced by immunoSEQ multiplex PCR, yet TCRdb's version contains in-frame clones alone and is incomplete. The sample contains under 110,000 clones, around three quarters of which appear only once. This chain links TRBV6-1 with TRBJ2-4; 12 bases are a match to TRBD2. Material for sequencing was PBMCs. The receptor was derived from a woman in her forties or fifties in good health and CMV-seropositive. CDR3 coding DNA: TGTGCCAGCAGTGGTACCGGGATACTAGCGGGGGGACCTACCAAAAACATTCAGTACTTC. It codes for CASSGTGILAGGPTKNIQYF.